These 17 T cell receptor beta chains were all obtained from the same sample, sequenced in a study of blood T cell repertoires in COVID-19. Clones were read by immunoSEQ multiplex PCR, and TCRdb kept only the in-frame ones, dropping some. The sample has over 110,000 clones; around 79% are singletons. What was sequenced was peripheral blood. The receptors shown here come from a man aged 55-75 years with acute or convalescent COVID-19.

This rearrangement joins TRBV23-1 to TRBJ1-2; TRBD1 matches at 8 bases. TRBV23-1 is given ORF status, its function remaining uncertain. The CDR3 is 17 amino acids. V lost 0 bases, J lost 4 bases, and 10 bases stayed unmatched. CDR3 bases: TGCGCCAGCAGTCAATCACGTCTTGGACAGGGTCCCTATGGCTACACCTTC. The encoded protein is CASSQSRLGQGPYGYTF.

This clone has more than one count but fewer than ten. The CDR3 region has the DNA TGTGCCAGCAGTGCACTAGCGGGAGGATCCGATACGCAGTATTTT. It translates to CASSALAGGSDTQYF. V is TRBV6-4 and J is TRBJ2-3; 12 bases are shared with TRBD2. Germline-derived CDR1 and CDR2 are MRHNA and SNTAGT. The V and J ends lost 4 bases and 6 bases, in that order; junction bases with no gene match: 5. There are 15 residues in the CDR3.

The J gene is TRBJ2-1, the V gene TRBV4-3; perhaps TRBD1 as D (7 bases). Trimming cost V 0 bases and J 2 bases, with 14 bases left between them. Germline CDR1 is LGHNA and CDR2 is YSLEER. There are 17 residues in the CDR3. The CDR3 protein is CASSQDWSRGAYNEQFF. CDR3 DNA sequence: TGCGCCAGCAGCCAAGATTGGAGCAGGGGGGCCTACAATGAGCAGTTCTTC.

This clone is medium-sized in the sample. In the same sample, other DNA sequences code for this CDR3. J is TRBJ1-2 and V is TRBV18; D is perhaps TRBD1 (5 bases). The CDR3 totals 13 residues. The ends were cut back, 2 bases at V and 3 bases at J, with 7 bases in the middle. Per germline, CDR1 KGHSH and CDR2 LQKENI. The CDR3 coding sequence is TGTGCCAGCTCACCAGTAGGGGACTATGGCTACACCTTC. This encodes CASSPVGDYGYTF.

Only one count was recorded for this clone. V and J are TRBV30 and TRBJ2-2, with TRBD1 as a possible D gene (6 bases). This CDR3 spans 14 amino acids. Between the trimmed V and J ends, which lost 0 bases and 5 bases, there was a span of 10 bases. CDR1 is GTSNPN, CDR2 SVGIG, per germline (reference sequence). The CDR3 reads CAWSVFDRTGELFF. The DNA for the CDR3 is TGTGCCTGGAGTGTATTTGACAGGACCGGGGAGCTGTTTTTT.

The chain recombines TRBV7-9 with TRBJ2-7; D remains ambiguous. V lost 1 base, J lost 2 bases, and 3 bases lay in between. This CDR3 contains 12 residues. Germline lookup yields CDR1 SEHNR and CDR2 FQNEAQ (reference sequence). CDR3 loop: CASSLVTYEQYF. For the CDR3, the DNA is TGTGCCAGCAGCTTAGTAACCTACGAGCAGTACTTC.

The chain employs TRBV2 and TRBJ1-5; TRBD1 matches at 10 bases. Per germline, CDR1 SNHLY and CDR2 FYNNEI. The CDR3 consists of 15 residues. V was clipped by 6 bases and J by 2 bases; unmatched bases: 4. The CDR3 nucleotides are TGTGCCAGCAGGGGGGACAGGGGAGGCAATCAGCCCCAGCATTTT. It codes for CASRGDRGGNQPQHF.

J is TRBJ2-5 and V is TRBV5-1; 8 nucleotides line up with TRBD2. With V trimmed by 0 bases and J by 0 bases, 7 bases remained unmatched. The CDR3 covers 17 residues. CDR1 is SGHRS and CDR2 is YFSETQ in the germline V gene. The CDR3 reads CASSLGGREGDQETQYF. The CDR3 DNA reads TGCGCCAGCAGCTTGGGGGGTCGGGAGGGCGACCAAGAGACCCAGTACTTC.

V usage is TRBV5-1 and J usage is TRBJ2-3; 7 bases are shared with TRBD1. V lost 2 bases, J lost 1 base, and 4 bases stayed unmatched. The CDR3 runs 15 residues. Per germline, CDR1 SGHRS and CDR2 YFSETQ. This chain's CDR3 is CASSLTGVGTDTQYF. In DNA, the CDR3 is TGCGCCAGCAGCTTAACAGGGGTGGGCACAGATACGCAGTATTTT.

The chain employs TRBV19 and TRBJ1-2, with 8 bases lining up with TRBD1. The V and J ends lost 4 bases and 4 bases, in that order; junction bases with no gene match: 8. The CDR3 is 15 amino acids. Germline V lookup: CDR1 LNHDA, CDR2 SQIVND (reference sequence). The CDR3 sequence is CASSTEGQGSYGYTF. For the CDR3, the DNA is TGTGCCAGTAGTACTGAAGGACAGGGAAGCTATGGCTACACCTTC.

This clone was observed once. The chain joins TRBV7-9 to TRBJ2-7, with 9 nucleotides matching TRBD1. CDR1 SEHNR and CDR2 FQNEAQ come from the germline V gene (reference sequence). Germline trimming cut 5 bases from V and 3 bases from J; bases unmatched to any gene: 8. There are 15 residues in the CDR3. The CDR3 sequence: CASSPRGQGFYEQYF. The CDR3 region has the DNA TGTGCCAGCAGCCCCAGGGGACAGGGTTTCTACGAGCAGTACTTC.

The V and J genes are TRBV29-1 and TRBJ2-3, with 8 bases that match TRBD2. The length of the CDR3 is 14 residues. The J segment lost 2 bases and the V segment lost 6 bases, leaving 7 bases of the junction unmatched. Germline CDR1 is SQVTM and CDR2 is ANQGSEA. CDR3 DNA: TGCAGCGTGACCAGCGGGGGTGTCACAGATACGCAGTATTTT. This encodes CSVTSGGVTDTQYF.

CDR3 sequence reads: CASSLSGTGNTEAFF. CDR3 coding DNA: TGTGCCAGCAGTTTATCGGGGACAGGGAACACTGAAGCTTTCTTT. The chain uses TRBV27 and TRBJ1-1; 8 bases align to TRBD1. This CDR3 region has 15 residues. Per germline, CDR1 MNHEY and CDR2 SMNVEV (reference sequence). The ends lost 0 bases at V and 1 base at J; junction bases unmatched: 1.

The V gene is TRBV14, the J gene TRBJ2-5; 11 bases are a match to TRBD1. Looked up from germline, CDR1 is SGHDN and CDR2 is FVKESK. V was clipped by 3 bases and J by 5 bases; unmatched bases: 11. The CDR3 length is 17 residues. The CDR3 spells CASSHTGTGGLVETQYF. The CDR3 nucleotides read TGTGCCAGCAGCCATACCGGGACAGGGGGGTTAGTGGAGACCCAGTACTTC.

CDR3 DNA: TGTGCCAGCAGTCCGGGACAGGGGGCTGTGGAGACTTTC. It yields the protein CASSPGQGAVETF. This chain connects TRBV5-5 to TRBJ2-6, with TRBD1 matching 12 bases. The germline CDR1 and CDR2 sequences are SGHKS and YYEKEE (reference sequence). The trim removed 5 bases at V and 18 bases at J, leaving 9 bases unmatched. The CDR3 length is 13 residues.

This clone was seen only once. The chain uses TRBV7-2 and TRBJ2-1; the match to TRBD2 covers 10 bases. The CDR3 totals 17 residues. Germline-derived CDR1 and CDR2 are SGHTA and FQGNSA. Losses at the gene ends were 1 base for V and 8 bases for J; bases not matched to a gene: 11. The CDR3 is CASSLGVSSGSSYEQFF. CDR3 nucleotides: TGTGCCAGCAGCTTAGGTGTGTCTAGCGGGAGTTCGTATGAGCAGTTCTTC.

The DNA of the CDR3 is TGTGCCAGCAGTGAATCACGGGCAGGGGGTTTTCAAGAGACCCAGTACTTC. It codes for CASSESRAGGFQETQYF. The V and J genes are TRBV25-1 and TRBJ2-5; 7 bases line up with TRBD1. The germline CDR1 and CDR2 sequences are MGHDK and SYGVNS. With V trimmed by 1 base and J by 2 bases, 10 bases remained unmatched. The CDR3 is 17 residues long.